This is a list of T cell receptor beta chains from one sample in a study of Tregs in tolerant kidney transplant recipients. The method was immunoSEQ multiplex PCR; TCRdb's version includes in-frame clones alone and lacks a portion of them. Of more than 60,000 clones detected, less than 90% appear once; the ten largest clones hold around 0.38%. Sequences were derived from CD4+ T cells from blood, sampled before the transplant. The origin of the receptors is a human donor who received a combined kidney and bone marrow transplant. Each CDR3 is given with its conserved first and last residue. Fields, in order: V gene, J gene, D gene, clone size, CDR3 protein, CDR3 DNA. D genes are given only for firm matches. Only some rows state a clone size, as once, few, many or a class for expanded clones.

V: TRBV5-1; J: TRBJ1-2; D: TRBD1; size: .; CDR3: CASSPGQNRNGYTF; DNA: TGCGCCAGCAGCCCGGGACAGAATAGGAATGGCTACACCTTC
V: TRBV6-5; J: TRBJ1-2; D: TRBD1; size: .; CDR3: CASSSSGTGYGYTF; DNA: TGTGCCAGCAGTTCCTCCGGGACAGGATATGGCTACACCTTC
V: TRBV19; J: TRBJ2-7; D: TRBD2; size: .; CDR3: CASSLHSRLADRIKQYF; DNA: TGTGCCAGTAGTCTTCACTCCAGACTAGCAGACCGGATCAAGCAGTACTTC
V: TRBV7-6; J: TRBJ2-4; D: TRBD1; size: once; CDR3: CASSLGQGSLAGQNIQYF; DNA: TGTGCCAGCAGCTTAGGACAGGGATCTCTGGCAGGCCAAAACATTCAGTACTTC
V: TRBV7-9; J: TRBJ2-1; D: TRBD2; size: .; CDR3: CASSLLAGGNNEQFF; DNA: TGTGCCAGCAGCCTACTAGCGGGAGGCAACAATGAGCAGTTCTTC
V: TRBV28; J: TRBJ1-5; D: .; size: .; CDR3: CASIEGYSNQPQHF; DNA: TGTGCCAGCATAGAGGGTTATAGCAATCAGCCCCAGCATTTT
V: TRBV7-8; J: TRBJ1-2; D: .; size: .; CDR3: CASSLQGTDYGYTF; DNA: TGTGCCAGCAGCTTGCAGGGGACGGACTATGGCTACACCTTC
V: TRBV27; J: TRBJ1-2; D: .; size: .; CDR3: CASSFRGGRLGYTF; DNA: TGTGCCAGCAGTTTCCGCGGGGGCAGGCTGGGCTACACCTTC
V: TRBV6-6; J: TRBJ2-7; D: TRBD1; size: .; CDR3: CASRSSDRGQLYEQYF; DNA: TGTGCCAGCAGATCTTCGGACAGGGGGCAACTCTACGAGCAGTACTTC
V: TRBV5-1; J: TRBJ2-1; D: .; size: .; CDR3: CASSPGDFGAEFF; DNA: TGCGCCAGCAGCCCTGGGGACTTCGGGGCGGAGTTCTTC
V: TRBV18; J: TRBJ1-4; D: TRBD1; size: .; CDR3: CASSPSRQGATEKLFF; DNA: TGTGCCAGCTCACCCAGTCGACAGGGGGCGACCGAAAAACTGTTTTTT
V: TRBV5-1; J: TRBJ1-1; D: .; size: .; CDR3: CASSFPRDTDEAFF; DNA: TGCGCCAGCAGCTTCCCCCGGGACACCGATGAAGCTTTCTTT
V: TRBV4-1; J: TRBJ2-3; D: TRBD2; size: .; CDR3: CASSASGRAADTQYF; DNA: TGCGCCAGCAGCGCTAGCGGGAGGGCCGCAGATACGCAGTATTTT
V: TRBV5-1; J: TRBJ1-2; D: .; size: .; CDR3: CASSSFPQGPKPYGYTF; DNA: TGCGCCAGCAGCTCCTTCCCGCAGGGGCCAAAACCATATGGCTACACCTTC
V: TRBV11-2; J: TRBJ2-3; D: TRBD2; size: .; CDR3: CASSSGLAGDYTQYF; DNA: TGTGCCAGCAGCTCGGGACTAGCGGGAGACTATACGCAGTATTTT
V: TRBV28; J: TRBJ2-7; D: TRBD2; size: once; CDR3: CASSFSGLAGGYEQYF; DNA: TGTGCCAGCAGTTTCTCTGGACTAGCGGGGGGCTACGAGCAGTACTTC
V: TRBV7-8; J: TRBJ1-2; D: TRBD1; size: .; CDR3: CASSLGQGSNYGYTF; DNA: TGTGCCAGCAGCTTAGGACAGGGATCTAACTATGGCTACACCTTC
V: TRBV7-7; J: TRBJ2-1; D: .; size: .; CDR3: CASSLTGSSYNEQFF; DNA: TGTGCCAGCAGCTTAACGGGTAGCTCCTACAATGAGCAGTTCTTC
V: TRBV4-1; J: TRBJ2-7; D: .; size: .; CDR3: CASSQATRFEQYF; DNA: TGCGCCAGCAGCCAAGCTACGCGATTCGAGCAGTACTTC
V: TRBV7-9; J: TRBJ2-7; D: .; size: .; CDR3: CASRSRGSSYEQYF; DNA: TGTGCCAGCAGGAGCAGGGGAAGCTCCTACGAGCAGTACTTC
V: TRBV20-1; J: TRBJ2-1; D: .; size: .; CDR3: CSAPGYNEQFF; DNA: TGCAGTGCTCCGGGGTACAATGAGCAGTTCTTC
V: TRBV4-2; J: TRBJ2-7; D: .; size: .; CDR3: CASSHPPGSDSYEQYF; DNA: TGTGCCAGCAGCCACCCCCCGGGATCCGATTCCTACGAGCAGTACTTC
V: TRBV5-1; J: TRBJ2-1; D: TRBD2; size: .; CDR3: CASSAGLAGGWNEQFF; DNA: TGCGCCAGCAGCGCCGGACTAGCGGGGGGTTGGAATGAGCAGTTCTTC
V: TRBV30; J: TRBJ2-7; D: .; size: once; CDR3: CAWRHDSYEQYF; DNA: TGTGCCTGGAGACACGACTCCTACGAGCAGTACTTC
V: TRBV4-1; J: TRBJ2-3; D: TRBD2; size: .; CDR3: CASSQGTSGRRRTDTQYF; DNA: TGCGCCAGCAGCCAAGGGACTAGCGGGAGACGGAGGACAGATACGCAGTATTTT
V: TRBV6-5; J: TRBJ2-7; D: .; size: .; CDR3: CASSYGREGYEQYF; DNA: TGTGCCAGCAGTTATGGGCGGGAAGGCTACGAGCAGTACTTC
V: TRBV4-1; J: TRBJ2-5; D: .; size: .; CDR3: CASSQDRWQETQYF; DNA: TGCGCCAGCAGCCAAGACAGGTGGCAAGAGACCCAGTACTTC
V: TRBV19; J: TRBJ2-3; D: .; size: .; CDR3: CASSTRLDTDTQYF; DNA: TGTGCCAGTAGTACCCGACTAGACACAGATACGCAGTATTTT
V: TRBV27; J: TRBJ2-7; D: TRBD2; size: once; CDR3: CASSSIPSGIGYEQYF; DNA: TGTGCCAGCAGTTCAATCCCTAGCGGGATTGGTTACGAGCAGTACTTC
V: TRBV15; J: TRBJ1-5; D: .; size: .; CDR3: CATSRQVSNQPQHF; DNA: TGTGCCACCAGCAGACAGGTTAGCAATCAGCCCCAGCATTTT
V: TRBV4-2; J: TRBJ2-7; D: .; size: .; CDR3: CASSQEHLSYEQYF; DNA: TGTGCCAGCAGCCAAGAGCACCTATCCTACGAGCAGTACTTC
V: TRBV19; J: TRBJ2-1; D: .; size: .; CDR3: CASMGGWGGEQFF; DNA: TGTGCCAGTATGGGGGGTTGGGGAGGTGAGCAGTTCTTC
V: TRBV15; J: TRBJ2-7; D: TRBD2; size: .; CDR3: CATSPRSPSGTYEQYF; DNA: TGTGCCACCAGCCCCAGGTCGCCTAGCGGTACCTACGAGCAGTACTTC
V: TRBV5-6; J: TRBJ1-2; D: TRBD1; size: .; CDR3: CASSLVRQGANYGYTF; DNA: TGTGCCAGCAGCTTGGTCCGACAGGGAGCTAACTATGGCTACACCTTC
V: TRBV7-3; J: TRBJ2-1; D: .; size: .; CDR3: CASSLTEELEQFF; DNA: TGTGCCAGCAGCTTAACGGAGGAACTGGAACAGTTCTTC
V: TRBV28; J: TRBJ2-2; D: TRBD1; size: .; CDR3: CASTVTGVVGELFF; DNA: TGTGCCAGCACGGTGACAGGGGTAGTCGGGGAGCTGTTTTTT
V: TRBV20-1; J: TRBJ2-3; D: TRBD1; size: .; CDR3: CSAGTGDTQYF; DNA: TGCAGTGCGGGGACAGGAGATACGCAGTATTTT
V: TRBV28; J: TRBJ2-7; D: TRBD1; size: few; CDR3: CASSLSTGGAYEQYF; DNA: TGTGCCAGCAGTTTATCAACAGGGGGCGCGTACGAGCAGTACTTC
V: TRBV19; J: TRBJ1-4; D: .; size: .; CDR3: CASSKGVVITNEKLFF; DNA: TGTGCCAGTAGCAAGGGGGTCGTGATAACTAATGAAAAACTGTTTTTT
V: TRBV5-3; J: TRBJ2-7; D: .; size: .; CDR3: CARSPYEGASLEQYF; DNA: TGTGCCAGAAGCCCCTACGAGGGAGCTTCCCTTGAGCAGTACTTC
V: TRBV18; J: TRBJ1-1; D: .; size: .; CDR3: CASSSTGNTEAFF; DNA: TGTGCCAGCTCATCGACAGGGAACACTGAAGCTTTCTTT
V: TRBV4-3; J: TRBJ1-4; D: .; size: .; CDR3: CASSQEFTGFEKLFF; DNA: TGCGCCAGCAGCCAAGAGTTTACAGGGTTTGAAAAACTGTTTTTT
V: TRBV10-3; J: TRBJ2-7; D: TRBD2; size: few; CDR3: CAITSGSYEQYF; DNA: TGTGCCATTACTAGCGGGTCCTACGAGCAGTACTTC
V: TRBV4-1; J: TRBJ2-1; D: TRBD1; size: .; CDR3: CASSQDWDRGYNEQFF; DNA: TGCGCCAGCAGCCAAGATTGGGACAGGGGGTACAATGAGCAGTTCTTC
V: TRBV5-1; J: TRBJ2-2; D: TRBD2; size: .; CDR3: CASSLGSGSSGTGELFF; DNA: TGCGCCAGCAGCTTGGGAAGCGGGAGTAGTGGCACCGGGGAGCTGTTTTTT
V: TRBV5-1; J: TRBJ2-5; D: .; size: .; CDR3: CASSPDRGRGSQYF; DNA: TGCGCCAGCAGCCCGGACCGGGGCCGGGGGTCCCAGTACTTC
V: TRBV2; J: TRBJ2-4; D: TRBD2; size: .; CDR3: CASSGVAGGYYIQYF; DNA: TGTGCCAGCAGTGGGGTAGCGGGAGGGTACTACATTCAGTACTTC
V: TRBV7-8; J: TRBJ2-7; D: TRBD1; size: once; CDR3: CASSLQTGSLDEQYF; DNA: TGTGCCAGCAGCTTACAGACAGGGTCCCTGGACGAGCAGTACTTC
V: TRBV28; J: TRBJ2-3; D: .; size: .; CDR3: CASSPPPSVGTDTQYF; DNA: TGTGCCAGCAGCCCCCCTCCTAGCGTGGGAACAGATACGCAGTATTTT
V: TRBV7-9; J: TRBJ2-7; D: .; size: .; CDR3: CASSFNNEQYF; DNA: TGTGCCAGCAGCTTTAATAACGAGCAGTACTTC
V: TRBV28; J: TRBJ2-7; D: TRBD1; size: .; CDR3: CASSLGTGKYEQYF; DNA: TGTGCCAGCAGTTTAGGGACAGGGAAATACGAGCAGTACTTC
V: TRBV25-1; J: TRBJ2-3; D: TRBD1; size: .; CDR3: CASRRTGGTDTQYF; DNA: TGTGCCAGCAGAAGGACAGGGGGCACAGATACGCAGTATTTT
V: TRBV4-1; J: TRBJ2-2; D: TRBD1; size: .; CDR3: CASSRGQGATGELFF; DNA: TGCGCCAGCAGCCGTGGACAGGGGGCGACCGGGGAGCTGTTTTTT
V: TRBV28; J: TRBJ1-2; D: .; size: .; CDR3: CASSFAGEGYGYTF; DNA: TGTGCCAGCAGTTTCGCGGGGGAAGGATATGGCTACACCTTC
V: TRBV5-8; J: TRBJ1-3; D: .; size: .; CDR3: CASSLSGNTIYF; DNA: TGTGCCAGCAGCCTTTCTGGAAACACCATATATTTT
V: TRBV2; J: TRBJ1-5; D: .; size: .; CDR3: CASSRSGQGNQPQHF; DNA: TGTGCCAGCAGCCGATCCGGCCAGGGCAATCAGCCCCAGCATTTT
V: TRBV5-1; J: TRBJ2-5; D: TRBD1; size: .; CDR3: CASSDGQGKGETQYF; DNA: TGCGCCAGCAGCGACGGACAGGGGAAAGGGGAGACCCAGTACTTC
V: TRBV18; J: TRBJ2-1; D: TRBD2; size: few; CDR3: CASSPREGTNEQFF; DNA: TGTGCCAGCTCACCACGGGAGGGGACCAATGAGCAGTTCTTC
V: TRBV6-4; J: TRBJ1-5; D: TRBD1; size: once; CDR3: CASSDPGQGVGQPQHF; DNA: TGTGCCAGCAGTGACCCAGGACAGGGGGTCGGTCAGCCCCAGCATTTT
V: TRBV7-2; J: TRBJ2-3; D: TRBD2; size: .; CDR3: CASSPGLAGSTDTQYF; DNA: TGTGCCAGCAGCCCGGGACTAGCGGGGAGCACAGATACGCAGTATTTT